The TCR beta chain described here comes from a study of blood T cell repertoires in COVID-19. The V gene's germline CDR1 is MDHEN and CDR2 SYDVKM. The CDR3 loop spans 13 amino acids. A word on this clone: The germline gene is not matched at one end of the junction; a read error may be the cause.

In the study's own analysis: From reference gene primer amplification, estimates of nucleated cell counts were derived. The method was immunoSEQ multiplex PCR; TCRdb's version includes in-frame clones alone and lacks a portion of them. The V and J calls and clone size come from that table; D and trimming were worked out from the DNA. In the table there are under 300,000 clones, 65% to 90% of which are singletons. The sequence came from a woman aged 40 to 50 who had recovered from COVID-19. V usage is TRBV28 and J usage is TRBJ1-2; 10 bases line up with TRBD1. The material sequenced was peripheral blood. As DNA, the CDR3 is TGTGCCAGCGGTTTGGGACAGGGGTATGGCTACACCTTC. It encodes CASGLGQGYGYTF.